A single sample is the source of the 2 T cell receptor beta chains below, sequenced in a study of long-term antiretroviral therapy in people with HIV. Survey level was the resolution at which the v3.0 immunoSEQ assay ran. The data were produced by immunoSEQ multiplex PCR, yet TCRdb's version contains in-frame clones alone and is incomplete. The sample carries just under 40,000 clones, less than 90% recorded once. The material was unsorted PBMCs, obtained just before starting antiretroviral therapy. Receptors originate from a woman in her late teens or twenties with HIV.

The J gene is TRBJ2-7, the V gene TRBV6-1, with D hard to call. The V end lost 1 base, the J end lost 2 bases, and 6 bases lay between the germline ends. Germline loops: CDR1 MNHNS, CDR2 SASEGT. This CDR3 spans 13 amino acids. CDR3 loop: CASSEESAYEQYF. DNA for the CDR3: TGTGCCAGCAGTGAAGAGTCCGCCTACGAGCAGTACTTC.

The chain links TRBV4-3 to TRBJ2-2; 7 bases match TRBD2. The germline gives CDR1 LGHNA, CDR2 YSLEER. The CDR3 consists of 16 residues. With V trimmed by 3 bases and J by 1 base, 5 bases remained unmatched. CDR3 in amino acids: CASSQKGGMNTGELFF. The CDR3 DNA sequence: TGCGCCAGCAGCCAGAAGGGAGGGATGAACACCGGGGAGCTGTTTTTT.